This passage covers 25 T cell receptor beta chains from one sample sequenced in a study of regulatory T cells in long-lasting Graves disease. Library construction for TCR beta used iRepertoire HTBI primers and Arm-PCR of CDR3 regions. TCRdb redid the calling of the multiplex PCR reads with MiXCR, one entry per CDR3 protein. The table records some 450,000 distinct CDR3 sequences, 23% of them present only once. Regarding time point: persistent/refractory GD, antithyroid drugs over 5 years with positive TRAb. The TCR library used RNA extracted from PBMCs. The sample was peripheral blood mononuclear cells (PBMCs), taken when the disease was refractory, from a patient treated with antithyroid drugs. Every receptor here comes from a female donor with Graves disease.

The J gene is TRBJ1-1, the V gene TRBV29-1; D is possibly TRBD1 (5 bases). CDR1 is SQVTM, CDR2 ANQGSEA, per germline. The CDR3 contains 14 residues. Between the trimmed V and J ends, which lost 4 bases and 5 bases, there was a span of 17 bases. The CDR3 spells CSVAGAYGTTEAFF. CDR3 coding DNA: TGCAGCGTTGCCGGGGCCTACGGCACAACTGAAGCTTTCTTT.

A few counts support this clonotype. The chain employs TRBV15 and TRBJ1-5, with TRBD1 as a possible D gene (5 bases). The germline gives CDR1 LNHNV, CDR2 YYDKDF (reference sequence). Trimming cost V 0 bases and J 3 bases, with 9 bases left between them. There are 15 residues in the CDR3. DNA for the CDR3: TGTGCCACCAGCAGAGATCTGGGGGTCAATCAGCCCCAGCATTTT. This codes for CATSRDLGVNQPQHF. The full variable domain, completed using reference TRBV15 and TRBJ1-5, is DAMVIQNPRYQVTQFGKPVTLSCSQTLNHNVMYWYQQKSSQAPKLLFHYYDKDFNNEADTPDNFQSRRPNTSFCFLDIRSPGLGDTAMYLCATSRDLGVNQPQHFGDGTRLSIL.

This clonotype appeared many times. The rearrangement joins TRBV27 to TRBJ2-5; perhaps TRBD1 as D (6 bases). Looked up from germline, CDR1 is MNHEY and CDR2 is SMNVEV (reference sequence). This CDR3 has 15 residues. The germline V and J ends were trimmed by 6 bases and 5 bases, with 19 bases remaining between them. This CDR3 is CASSSYPRGGETQYF. The CDR3 nucleotides are TGTGCCAGCAGCTCCTACCCCAGGGGTGGGGAGACCCAGTACTTC.

The genes are TRBV30 and TRBJ2-5; D not resolved. The CDR3 extends over 18 amino acids. With 4 bases removed from V and 5 bases from J, the gap between germline ends came to 29 bases. The germline V gene has CDR1 GTSNPN and CDR2 SVGIG (reference sequence). Written as DNA, the CDR3 is TGTGCCTGGATCCCCCAAATCACTCTCGATTGGCGAAAGGAGACCCAGTACTTC. This translates into CAWIPQITLDWRKETQYF.

The V call is TRBV20-1, the J call TRBJ2-7, with 9 bases that match TRBD1. The junction had 8 bases not matched to a gene; V was cut back by 5 bases and J by 3 bases. CDR3 length: 14 residues. Germline V gives CDR1 DFQATT, CDR2 SNEGSKA (reference sequence). The CDR3 bases are TGCAGTGCTGAAGGGACAGGGCTTGTCTACGAGCAGTACTTC. It specifies CSAEGTGLVYEQYF.

The genes are TRBV10-3 and TRBJ2-7; the D is unclear. The CDR3 has 12 amino acids. Trimming cost V 8 bases and J 0 bases, with 8 bases left between them. CDR1 and CDR2 from the germline V gene are ENHRY and SYGVKD. The CDR3 reads CAIGKGSYEQYF. The DNA of the CDR3 is TGTGCCATCGGGAAGGGCTCCTACGAGCAGTACTTC.

At least ten counts were recorded for this clonotype. V gene TRBV12-3 or TRBV12-4 combines with J gene TRBJ2-7; TRBD1 might be the D (5 bases). This CDR3 region has 13 residues. Trimming took off 6 bases at V and 7 bases at J, with 16 bases between the two ends. As DNA, the CDR3 is TGTGCCAGCAGCTACCAGGGTTTGAGGGAGCAGTACTTC. Its protein is CASSYQGLREQYF.

The J gene is TRBJ2-1, the V gene TRBV2; 9 nucleotides match TRBD2. The CDR3 is made up of 15 amino acids. The V and J ends lost 4 bases and 5 bases, in that order; junction bases with no gene match: 6. Germline lookup yields CDR1 SNHLY and CDR2 FYNNEI. CDR3 bases: TGTGCCAGCAGTGTCGTGCTAGCGGGACACAATGAGCAGTTCTTC. Its protein product is CASSVVLAGHNEQFF.

A remark on this clonotype: A junction boundary mismatches the germline segment, possibly from a read error. The chain carries TRBV5-1 and TRBJ2-6; D ambiguous. This CDR3 is built from 15 residues. Germline values: CDR1 SGHRS, CDR2 YFSETQ. Written as DNA, the CDR3 is TGTGCCAGCAGCTTAGAACTTCCTGGGGCCAACGTCCTGACTTTC. This encodes CASSLELPGANVLTF.

This clonotype has just one count. V gene TRBV5-8 combines with J gene TRBJ2-4; the D gene is possibly TRBD1 (6 bases). V was trimmed by 3 bases and J by 1 base, leaving 17 bases between them. Germline lookup yields CDR1 SGHTS and CDR2 YDEGEE. CDR3 size: 17 residues. The CDR3 DNA reads TGTGCCAGCAGCTACCTCTCACAGGGAAAGGCCAAAAACATTCAGTACTTC. Amino acid sequence: CASSYLSQGKAKNIQYF.

This clonotype was counted ten times or more. This chain's CDR3 is CASSESQGKRSGYTF. The CDR3, as DNA: TGTGCCAGCAGTGAATCGCAGGGCAAAAGGTCTGGCTACACCTTC. This chain uses TRBV2 with TRBJ1-2; D may be TRBD1 (5 bases). V was pared by 2 bases and J by 7 bases, with 17 bases between. Germline values: CDR1 SNHLY, CDR2 FYNNEI. This CDR3 spans 15 amino acids.

Notes on this clonotype: The germline gene is not matched at one end of the junction; a read error may be the cause. The J gene is TRBJ2-5, the V gene TRBV19; 8 bases line up with TRBD2. The V gene's germline CDR1 is LNHDA and CDR2 SQIVND (reference sequence). The CDR3 spans 16 residues. This CDR3 reads CASSDIGLAVQETRYF. In DNA form, the CDR3 reads TGTGCCAGTAGCGATATCGGACTAGCAGTTCAAGAGACCCGGTACTTC.

A few counts support this clonotype. The rearrangement joins TRBV30 to TRBJ2-7; 10 nucleotides align to TRBD2. Germline CDR1 and CDR2: GTSNPN and SVGIG (reference sequence). V was clipped by 4 bases and J by 6 bases; unmatched bases: 12. The CDR3 is made up of 15 amino acids. CDR3 amino acids: CAWTPGLAGDSEQYF. For the CDR3, the DNA is TGTGCCTGGACTCCGGGGCTAGCGGGAGACTCCGAGCAGTACTTC.

The rearrangement joins TRBV19 to TRBJ2-2; D might be TRBD1 (6 bases). Germline-derived CDR1 and CDR2 are LNHDA and SQIVND (reference sequence). This CDR3 has 14 amino acids. The ends were cut back, 5 bases at V and 2 bases at J, with 9 bases in the middle. CDR3 protein: CASSGTINTGELFF. Written as DNA, the CDR3 is TGTGCCAGTAGTGGGACAATCAACACCGGGGAGCTGTTTTTT.

The chain combines TRBV28 with TRBJ2-3; D ambiguous. Germline lookup yields CDR1 MDHEN and CDR2 SYDVKM. The CDR3 covers 14 residues. Trimming cost V 5 bases and J 1 base, with 10 bases left between them. The CDR3 loop is CASSRSGGTDTQYF. CDR3 bases: TGTGCCAGCAGTCGGAGTGGAGGCACAGATACGCAGTATTTT.

The CDR3 protein is CSAVAGYSYEQYF. The CDR3 nucleotides are TGCAGTGCTGTGGCGGGATACTCCTACGAGCAGTACTTC. The chain joins TRBV20-1 to TRBJ2-7; D perhaps matches TRBD2 (6 bases). This CDR3 comprises 13 residues. V was cut by 5 bases and J by 0 bases, with 11 bases left in between. The germline gives CDR1 DFQATT, CDR2 SNEGSKA (reference sequence).

Many counts were recorded for this clonotype. Given the absence of the conserved phenylalanine or tryptophan at the CDR3 end, a read error is likely. The DNA is left out, because the CDR3 cannot be placed on it with certainty; the CDR3 is given as TCRdb lists it. The rearrangement uses TRBV2 and TRBJ2-5; the table's D call, TRBD1, has no DNA check behind it. The CDR3 is 11 amino acids in total, end residues counted. From germline, CDR1 is SNHLY and CDR2 FYNNEI. The CDR3 protein is CASSPRDLLRP.

The rearrangement joins TRBV5-1 to TRBJ2-3; 8 bases line up with TRBD2. Looked up from germline, CDR1 is SGHRS and CDR2 is YFSETQ. V lost 0 bases and J lost 1; bases outside the gene matches: 1. CDR3 length equals 15 residues. CDR3 coding DNA: TGCGCCAGCAGCTTGGGGACTAGCCGCACAGATACGCAGTATTTT. Translation: CASSLGTSRTDTQYF.

This clonotype was recorded a few times. V is TRBV19 and J is TRBJ1-2; D might be TRBD1 (5 bases). Trimming stripped 9 bases from V and 4 bases from J, with 12 bases between. CDR3 size: 12 residues. The germline V gene encodes CDR1 LNHDA and CDR2 SQIVND (reference sequence). The CDR3 coding sequence is TGTGCCAGCAGGGCGCAGGGCTATGGCTACACCTTC. This gives the protein CASRAQGYGYTF.

In its sample, this clonotype was seen a few times. V gene TRBV5-1 combines with J gene TRBJ1-1; D gene uncertain. Trimming stripped 4 bases from V and 1 base from J, with 11 bases between. Per the germline V gene, CDR1 is SGHRS and CDR2 is YFSETQ. The CDR3 has 14 amino acids. CDR3 in DNA: TGCGCCAGCAGCATAGGGAAGGGGAACACTGAAGCTTTCTTT. It is translated as CASSIGKGNTEAFF.

In this sample, this clonotype turned up once. The DNA for the CDR3 is TGTGCCAGCAGCCCGACAGGGTTCGGGGAGCTGTTTTTT. Its protein is CASSPTGFGELFF. This chain joins TRBV7-3 and TRBJ1-4; 7 nucleotides match TRBD1. The J call is in doubt because the DNA end fits TRBJ2-2 better. The germline V gene encodes CDR1 SGHTA and CDR2 FQGTGA. CDR3 length equals 13 residues.

This clonotype was seen many times. The chain couples TRBV28 to TRBJ1-1; D remains ambiguous. Germline V gene lookup returns CDR1 MDHEN and CDR2 SYDVKM. CDR3 length: 15 residues. With 2 bases removed from V and 1 base from J, the gap between germline ends came to 11 bases. The CDR3 protein is CASSLGYKENTEAFF. The CDR3 DNA is TGTGCCAGCAGTTTAGGGTATAAGGAGAACACTGAAGCTTTCTTT.

This chain uses TRBV2 with TRBJ1-1, with a weak D call TRBD1 (6 bases). CDR1 and CDR2 from the germline V gene are SNHLY and FYNNEI. V shed 2 bases and J shed 5 bases, with 15 bases lying between them. The CDR3 consists of 15 residues. The DNA for the CDR3 is TGTGCCAGCAGTGAACGGGGGGGCGAGTTAACTGAAGCTTTCTTT. Translated: CASSERGGELTEAFF.

This chain links TRBV6-1 with TRBJ1-2; maybe TRBD1 (6 bases). The germline V gene encodes CDR1 MNHNS and CDR2 SASEGT. Trimming removed 6 bases from V and 7 bases from J, with 15 bases in between. The CDR3 spans 13 residues. This CDR3 is CASRILGGRGYTF. In nucleotides, the CDR3 is TGTGCCAGCAGAATACTGGGGGGCCGTGGCTACACCTTC.

The chain combines TRBV10-3 with TRBJ1-2, with D uncertain. The length of the CDR3 is 15 residues. The germline gives CDR1 ENHRY, CDR2 SYGVKD. The ends were cut back, 5 bases at V and 8 bases at J, with 21 bases in the middle. CDR3 DNA sequence: TGTGCCATCAGTCAGGCCTTAAGGTCCTCTGAGGGCTACACCTTC. Protein: CAISQALRSSEGYTF.